This T cell receptor beta chain originates from a study of blood T cell repertoires in COVID-19. Study as a whole: Samples taken during acute and convalescent COVID-19 were collected in the United States, Italy and Spain.

TCRdb keeps only in-frame clones here, not all; method: immunoSEQ multiplex PCR. The sample holds fewer than 110,000 clones, around 85% seen once. J lost 4 bases, V lost 6 bases, and 11 bases had no gene match. In germline, CDR1 is MNHEY, CDR2 SMNVEV (reference sequence). The CDR3 is 16 residues long. The sequencing input was peripheral blood. The TCR was taken from a woman in her seventies with active or convalescent COVID-19. V gene TRBV27 combines with J gene TRBJ2-7; 11 nucleotides align to TRBD2. The CDR3 sequence: CASSSLPGLAVYEQYF. The CDR3 bases are TGTGCCAGCAGCTCCCTACCGGGACTAGCGGTTTACGAGCAGTACTTC.